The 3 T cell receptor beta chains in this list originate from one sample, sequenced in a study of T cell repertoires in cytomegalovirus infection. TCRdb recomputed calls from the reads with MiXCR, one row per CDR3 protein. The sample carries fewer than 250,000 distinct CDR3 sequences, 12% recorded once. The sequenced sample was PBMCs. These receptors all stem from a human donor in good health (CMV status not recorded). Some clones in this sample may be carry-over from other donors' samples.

CDR3 nucleotide sequence: TGTGCCACCAGTGAGCCTCCTCCGGGCCAAGAGACCCAGTACTTC. Amino acids: CATSEPPPGQETQYF. The chain combines TRBV24-1 with TRBJ2-5; D gene ambiguous. The CDR3 is 15 amino acids. V dropped 4 bases and J dropped 1 base, with 12 bases sitting between them. Germline V lookup: CDR1 KGHDR, CDR2 SFDVKD.

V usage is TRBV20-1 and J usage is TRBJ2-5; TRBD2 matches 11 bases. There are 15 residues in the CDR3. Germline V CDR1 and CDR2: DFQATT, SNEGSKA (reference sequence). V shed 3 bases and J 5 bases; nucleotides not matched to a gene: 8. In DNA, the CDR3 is TGCAGTGCTAGTAGCGGGAGGGGAATTCCGGAGACCCAGTACTTC. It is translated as CSASSGRGIPETQYF.

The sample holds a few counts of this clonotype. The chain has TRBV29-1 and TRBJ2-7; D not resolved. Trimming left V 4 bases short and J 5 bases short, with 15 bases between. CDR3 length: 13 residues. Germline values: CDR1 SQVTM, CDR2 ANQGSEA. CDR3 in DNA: TGCAGCGTTGGAACTCATGAGACGCACGAGCAGTACTTC. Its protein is CSVGTHETHEQYF.